These 17 T cell receptor beta chains share one sample of origin, sequenced in a study of metastatic and nonmetastatic thyroid tumors. TCRdb re-clonotyped the PCR reads via MiXCR. The sample contains about 3,600 clones, 36% of which appear only once. Patients had received no treatment of any kind before thyroid surgery. The specimen sequenced was adjacent normal tissue. These receptors were collected from a female donor with papillary thyroid cancer or a benign thyroid nodule (not recorded which). Some clones in this sample may be carry-over from other donors' samples.

This clone was counted a single time. Germline and junction disagree at one end, which may indicate a read error. This chain connects TRBV20-1 to TRBJ2-3, with 14 bases identical to TRBD2. Germline CDR1 reads DFQATT; CDR2 reads SNEGSKA (reference sequence). This CDR3 has 20 amino acids. This CDR3 reads CSSRDVDGTSGRWTTDMQYF. The DNA of the CDR3 is TGCAGTTCTAGAGATGTCGATGGGACTAGCGGGAGATGGACCACAGATATGCAGTATTTT.

This sequence joins TRBV30 and TRBJ1-4; no firm D call. This CDR3 is built from 15 residues. Deletions cut 0 bases from V and 2 bases from J, with 10 bases between. Germline V lookup: CDR1 GTSNPN, CDR2 SVGIG (reference sequence). The CDR3 protein is CAWSVELGTNEKLFF. The CDR3 nucleotides are TGTGCCTGGAGTGTGGAACTGGGTACTAATGAAAAACTGTTTTTT.

J is TRBJ1-6 and V is TRBV20-1; tentative D call: TRBD1 (5 bases). Trimming pared 2 bases from V and 15 bases from J, leaving 11 bases between. The CDR3 sequence is 11 residues long. In germline, CDR1 is DFQATT, CDR2 SNEGSKA (reference sequence). This chain's CDR3 is CSARWGGLLHF. The DNA for the CDR3 is TGCAGTGCTAGATGGGGCGGACTCCTCCACTTT.

This clone was detected only a few times. The rearrangement joins TRBV28 to TRBJ1-1, with TRBD1 matching 7 bases. The V gene's germline CDR1 is MDHEN and CDR2 SYDVKM. The V and J ends lost 2 bases and 3 bases, in that order; junction bases with no gene match: 15. This CDR3 contains 18 residues. This CDR3 is CASSLEGRGYLGYTEAFF. The CDR3 DNA is TGTGCCAGCAGTTTAGAGGGCAGGGGGTATTTGGGGTACACTGAAGCTTTCTTT. The full variable domain, rest sourced from reference TRBV28 and TRBJ1-1, is DVKVTQSSRYLVKRTGEKVFLECVQDMDHENMFWYRQDPGLGLRLIYFSYDVKMKEKGDIPEGYSVSREKKERFSLILESASTNQTSMYLCASSLEGRGYLGYTEAFFGQGTRLTVV.

The rearrangement joins TRBV19 to TRBJ2-2; 9 positions match TRBD2. Losses at the gene ends were 5 bases for V and 7 bases for J; bases not matched to a gene: 5. Germline CDR1 reads LNHDA; CDR2 reads SQIVND (reference sequence). The CDR3 extends over 14 amino acids. This chain's CDR3 is CASSWASGDGELFF. The DNA of the CDR3 is TGTGCCAGTAGTTGGGCTAGCGGGGACGGGGAGCTGTTTTTT.

The chain recombines TRBV19 with TRBJ2-3; D gene unclear. The germline CDR1 and CDR2 sequences are LNHDA and SQIVND (reference sequence). CDR3 length: 11 amino acids. Trimming took off 5 bases at V and 12 bases at J, with 12 bases between the two ends. The CDR3 protein is CASSLARTQYF. In DNA form, the CDR3 reads TGTGCCAGTAGTTTAGCACGAACTCAGTATTTT.

This clone came up a few times. V gene TRBV12-3 or TRBV12-4 combines with J gene TRBJ1-2; D remains ambiguous. V was pared by 8 bases and J by 5 bases, with 21 bases between. This CDR3 has 15 amino acids. The CDR3 protein is CASSNGGYAGYGYTF. The CDR3 coding sequence is TGTGCCAGCTCTAATGGCGGGTATGCGGGGTATGGCTACACCTTC.

The chain is built from TRBV12-3 or TRBV12-4 and TRBJ1-1, with D possibly TRBD1 on 5 matching bases. Trimming pared 6 bases from V and 2 bases from J, leaving 13 bases between. The length of the CDR3 is 14 residues. CDR3 coding DNA: TGTGCCAGCAGCCCTGGGACCCTAAACACTGAAGCTTTCTTT. Translation: CASSPGTLNTEAFF.

The V and J genes are TRBV28 and TRBJ1-2; D may be TRBD1 (6 bases). The CDR3 length is 14 residues. From germline, CDR1 is MDHEN and CDR2 SYDVKM. Trimming pared 6 bases from V and 3 bases from J, leaving 14 bases between. CDR3 loop: CASRGGGLDYGYTF. As DNA, the CDR3 is TGTGCCAGCAGAGGCGGGGGGCTTGACTATGGCTACACCTTC.

The J gene is TRBJ1-1, the V gene TRBV12-3 or TRBV12-4; TRBD1 matches at 8 bases. J was trimmed by 7 bases and V by 7 bases; bases with no gene match: 14. CDR3 length: 15 residues. The CDR3 nucleotides are TGTGCCAGCAATCAAGCCGGGACAGGAGGCCGTGAAGCTTTCTTT. Amino acids: CASNQAGTGGREAFF.

The chain carries TRBV11-1 and TRBJ2-2, with 10 bases fitting TRBD2. The CDR3 extends over 17 amino acids. Germline CDR1 is SGHAT and CDR2 is FQDESV (reference sequence). The J segment lost 6 bases and the V segment lost 4 bases, leaving 11 bases of the junction unmatched. CDR3 sequence: CASSSSGELAGSGELFF. Written as DNA, the CDR3 is TGTGCCAGCAGCTCCTCAGGCGAACTAGCGGGATCCGGGGAGCTGTTTTTT.

The rearrangement links TRBV7-2 to TRBJ2-7; perhaps D is TRBD1 or TRBD2 (5 bases each). V lost 5 bases and J 0 bases, leaving 14 bases between the germline ends. The CDR3 loop spans 15 amino acids. Per germline, CDR1 SGHTA and CDR2 FQGNSA. CDR3 region: CASSEGLGSSYEQYF. CDR3 in DNA: TGTGCCAGCAGCGAGGGGTTAGGGAGCTCCTACGAGCAGTACTTC. Full variable domain (rest looked up from reference TRBV7-2 and TRBJ2-7): GAGVSQSPSNKVTEKGKDVELRCDPISGHTALYWYRQSLGQGLEFLIYFQGNSAPDKSGLPSDRFSAERTGGSVSTLTIQRTQQEDSAVYLCASSEGLGSSYEQYFGPGTRLTVT.

The genes are TRBV11-2 and TRBJ2-7; maybe TRBD2 (5 bases). The V and J ends lost 6 bases and 2 bases respectively, with 20 bases between them. This CDR3 region has 16 residues. The germline gives CDR1 SGHAT, CDR2 FQNNGV. In nucleotides, the CDR3 is TGTGCCAGCAGAAGATATGGGCGATCGAGGGCCTACGAGCAGTACTTC. It encodes CASRRYGRSRAYEQYF.

This clone occurred a few times. This rearrangement joins TRBV6-1 to TRBJ2-5; the match to TRBD1 covers 8 bases. V lost 10 bases and J lost 7; bases outside the gene matches: 8. The CDR3 length is 12 residues. Germline-derived CDR1 and CDR2 are MNHNS and SASEGT. The CDR3 reads CATGQVLGTQYF. The CDR3 DNA follows: TGTGCCACGGGACAGGTCCTGGGGACCCAGTACTTC.

This clone was seen only a few times. V and J are TRBV6-1 and TRBJ1-4; 7 bases map to TRBD1. CDR1 is MNHNS, CDR2 SASEGT, per germline. The trim removed 6 bases at V and 7 bases at J, leaving 11 bases unmatched. CDR3 length: 15 residues. The CDR3 DNA is TGTGCCAGCAGACTTACAGGGGCTGGTGGTGAAAAACTGTTTTTT. Protein product: CASRLTGAGGEKLFF.

This clone was seen a single time. The chain couples TRBV20-1 to TRBJ2-3, with TRBD2 matching over 8 bases. Losses at the gene ends were 7 bases for V and 6 bases for J; bases not matched to a gene: 12. The CDR3 contains 14 residues. Per the germline V gene, CDR1 is DFQATT and CDR2 is SNEGSKA (reference sequence). The CDR3 sequence is CSGPTSATDDTQYF. CDR3 in DNA: TGCAGTGGCCCGACTAGCGCGACGGATGATACGCAGTATTTT.

This clone appeared many times. Being one base from a much bigger clone, this may be a read error. The gene calls are TRBV5-5 and TRBJ2-5; D is perhaps TRBD2 (5 bases). CDR3 length: 16 residues. With 4 bases removed from V and 2 bases from J, the gap between germline ends came to 18 bases. Per germline, CDR1 SGHKS and CDR2 YYEKEE (reference sequence). The CDR3 is CASSHSRQGGQETQYF. The CDR3 nucleotides are TGTGCCAGCAGCCACTCCCGGCAAGGAGGACAAGAGACCCAGTACTTC.